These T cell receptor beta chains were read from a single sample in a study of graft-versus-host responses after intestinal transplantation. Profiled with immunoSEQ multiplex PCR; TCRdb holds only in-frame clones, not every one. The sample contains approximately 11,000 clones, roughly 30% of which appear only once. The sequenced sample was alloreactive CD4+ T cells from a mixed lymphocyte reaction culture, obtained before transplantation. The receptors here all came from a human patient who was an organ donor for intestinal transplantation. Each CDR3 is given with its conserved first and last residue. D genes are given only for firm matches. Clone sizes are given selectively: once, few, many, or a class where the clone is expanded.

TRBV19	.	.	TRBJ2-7	CASSMRPGVSYEQYF	TGTGCCAGTAGTATGCGGCCGGGGGTCTCCTACGAGCAGTACTTC
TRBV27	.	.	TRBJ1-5	CASSLFPTRVGQPQHF	TGTGCCAGCAGTTTATTCCCGACGAGGGTTGGCCAGCCCCAGCATTTT
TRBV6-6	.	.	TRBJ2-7	CASSYDSSYEQYF	TGTGCCAGCAGTTACGACAGCTCCTACGAGCAGTACTTC
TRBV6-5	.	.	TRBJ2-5	CASSYHREETQYF	TGTGCCAGCAGTTACCACAGGGAGGAGACCCAGTACTTC
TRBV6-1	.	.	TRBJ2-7	CASPNSYEQYF	TGTGCCAGCCCCAACTCCTACGAGCAGTACTTC
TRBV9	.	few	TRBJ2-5	CASSASEETQYF	TGTGCCAGCAGCGCTAGCGAAGAGACCCAGTACTTC
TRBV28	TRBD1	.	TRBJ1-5	CASSFRTGLRFNQPQHF	TGTGCCAGCAGTTTCAGGACAGGGCTAAGGTTCAATCAGCCCCAGCATTTT
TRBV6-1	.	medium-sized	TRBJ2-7	CASSFTGTTYEQYF	TGTGCCAGCAGCTTTACAGGTACGACCTACGAGCAGTACTTC
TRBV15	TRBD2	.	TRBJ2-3	CATSTYIGTSGGITTDTQYF	TGTGCCACCAGCACCTACATAGGGACTAGCGGGGGGATAACCACAGATACGCAGTATTTT
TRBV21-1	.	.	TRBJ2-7	CARSKRSAVTTRWYAIRVEQYF	TGTGCCAGGTCTAAGAGATCCGCAGTTACTACGAGGTGGTACGCTATACGGGTCGAGCAGTACTTC
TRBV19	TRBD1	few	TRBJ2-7	CASSMDRGADHEQYF	TGTGCCAGTAGTATGGACAGGGGCGCTGACCACGAGCAGTACTTC
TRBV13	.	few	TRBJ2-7	CASSPMTGTYEQYF	TGTGCCAGCAGCCCGATGACAGGTACCTACGAGCAGTACTTC
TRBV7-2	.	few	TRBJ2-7	CASSLIAVSYEQYF	TGTGCCAGCAGCTTAATCGCGGTCTCCTACGAGCAGTACTTC
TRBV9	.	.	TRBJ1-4	CASSVAATNEKLFF	TGTGCCAGCAGCGTAGCAGCAACTAATGAAAAACTGTTTTTT
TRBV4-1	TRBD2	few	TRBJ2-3	CASSQSVAGGATQYF	TGCGCCAGCAGCCAATCCGTAGCGGGAGGGGCTACGCAGTATTTT
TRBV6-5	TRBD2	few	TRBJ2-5	CASSYSKAGVETQYF	TGTGCCAGCAGTTACTCGAAAGCGGGGGTGGAGACCCAGTACTTC
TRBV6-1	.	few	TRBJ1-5	CASSGRGQPQHF	TGTGCCAGCAGTGGTAGAGGACAGCCCCAGCATTTT
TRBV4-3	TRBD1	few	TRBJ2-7	CASSPNRGREQYF	TGCGCCAGCAGCCCCAACAGGGGGCGCGAGCAGTACTTC
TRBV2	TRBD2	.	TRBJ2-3	CASSVLGTSSTDTQYF	TGTGCCAGCAGTGTCCTCGGGACTAGCAGCACAGATACGCAGTATTTT
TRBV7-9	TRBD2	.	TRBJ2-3	CASSSGTSGTDTQYF	TGTGCCAGCAGCTCCGGGACTAGCGGCACAGATACGCAGTATTTT
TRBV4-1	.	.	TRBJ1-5	CASSQVGQLNQPQHF	TGCGCCAGCAGCCAAGTTGGGCAGCTCAATCAGCCCCAGCATTTT
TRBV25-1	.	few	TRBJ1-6	CASSAGHEESPLHF	TGTGCCAGCAGTGCGGGACACGAGGAGTCACCCCTCCACTTT
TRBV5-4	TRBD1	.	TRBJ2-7	CASSSSGTVSYEQYF	TGTGCCAGCAGCTCATCCGGGACAGTCTCCTACGAGCAGTACTTC
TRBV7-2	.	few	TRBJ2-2	CASSTYGGELFF	TGTGCCAGCAGCACTTACGGCGGGGAGCTGTTTTTT
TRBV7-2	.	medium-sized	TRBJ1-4	CASTWGWGEKLFF	TGTGCCAGCACCTGGGGCTGGGGTGAAAAACTGTTTTTT
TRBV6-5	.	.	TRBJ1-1	CASSYSWGGNTEAFF	TGTGCCAGCAGTTACTCCTGGGGCGGGAACACTGAAGCTTTCTTT
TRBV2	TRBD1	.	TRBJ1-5	CASSGTGGNQPQHF	TGTGCCAGCAGTGGGACAGGAGGCAATCAGCCCCAGCATTTT
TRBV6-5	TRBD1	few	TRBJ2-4	CASSYPTGARSLQYF	TGTGCCAGCAGTTACCCGACAGGGGCACGATCTCTTCAGTACTTC
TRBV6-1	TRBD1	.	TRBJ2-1	CASIFFRTGMDEQFF	TGTGCCAGCATCTTCTTCCGGACAGGGATGGATGAGCAGTTCTTC
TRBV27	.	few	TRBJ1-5	CASSLRGALLHQPQHF	TGTGCCAGCAGTTTACGGGGGGCCCTACTCCATCAGCCCCAGCATTTT
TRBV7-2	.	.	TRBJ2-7	CASSLGAVGRNYEQYF	TGTGCCAGCAGCTTAGGAGCGGTTGGCCGAAACTACGAGCAGTACTTC
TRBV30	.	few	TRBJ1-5	CAWSGWRGGHSNQPQHF	TGTGCCTGGAGTGGATGGAGGGGGGGTCATAGCAATCAGCCCCAGCATTTT
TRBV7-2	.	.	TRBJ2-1	CASSFYTNSYNEQFF	TGTGCCAGCAGCTTTTATACAAACTCCTACAATGAGCAGTTCTTC
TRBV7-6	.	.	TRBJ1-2	CASSKQGYYGYTF	TGTGCCAGCAGCAAACAGGGTTACTATGGCTACACCTTC
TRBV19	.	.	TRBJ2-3	CASRGAPPEDTQYF	TGTGCCAGTAGGGGGGCCCCGCCGGAAGATACGCAGTATTTT
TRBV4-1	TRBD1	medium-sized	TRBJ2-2	CASSRGQQGTGELFF	TGCGCCAGCAGCCGGGGACAGCAAGGCACCGGGGAGCTGTTTTTT
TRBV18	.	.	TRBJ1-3	CASSPRGSPNTIYF	TGTGCCAGCTCACCACGGGGCAGTCCAAACACCATATATTTT
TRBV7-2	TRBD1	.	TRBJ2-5	CASSSRGLGETQYF	TGTGCCAGCAGCTCAAGGGGGCTCGGCGAGACCCAGTACTTC
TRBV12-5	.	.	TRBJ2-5	CASGLSQGLETQYF	TGTGCTAGTGGTTTGAGCCAGGGTCTGGAGACCCAGTACTTC
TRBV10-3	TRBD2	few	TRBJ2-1	CAIRPSGSSYNEQFF	TGTGCCATCAGACCTAGCGGAAGCTCCTACAATGAGCAGTTCTTC
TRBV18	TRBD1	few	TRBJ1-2	CASSRVGQGANYGYTF	TGTGCCAGCTCCAGGGTAGGACAGGGCGCTAACTATGGCTACACCTTC
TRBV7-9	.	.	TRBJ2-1	CASSPRGGEQFF	TGTGCCAGCAGCCCAAGGGGAGGAGAGCAGTTCTTC
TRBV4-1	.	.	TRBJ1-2	CASRFNSGLANYGYTF	TGCGCCAGCAGATTTAATAGCGGTTTAGCTAACTATGGCTACACCTTC
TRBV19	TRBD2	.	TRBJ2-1	CASSIPRGLDEQFF	TGTGCCAGTAGTATCCCGCGGGGGTTGGATGAGCAGTTCTTC
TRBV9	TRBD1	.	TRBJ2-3	CASSVGLGTVTDTQYF	TGTGCCAGCAGCGTAGGCCTCGGGACAGTCACAGATACGCAGTATTTT
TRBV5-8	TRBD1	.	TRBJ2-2	CASSPGQGLTGELFF	TGTGCCAGCAGCCCTGGACAGGGTTTAACCGGGGAGCTGTTTTTT
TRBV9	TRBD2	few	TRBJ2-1	CASSVDGTTYNEQFF	TGTGCCAGCAGCGTAGACGGGACTACGTACAATGAGCAGTTCTTC
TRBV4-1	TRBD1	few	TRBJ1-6	CASSQDGAGGRSPLHF	TGCGCCAGCAGCCAAGATGGGGCAGGGGGAAGGTCACCCCTCCACTTT
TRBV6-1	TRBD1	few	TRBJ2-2	CASSPRTGYTGELFF	TGTGCCAGCAGTCCCCGGACAGGGTACACCGGGGAGCTGTTTTTT
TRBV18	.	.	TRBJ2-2	CASSPQGYGELFF	TGTGCCAGCTCACCACAGGGGTACGGGGAGCTGTTTTTT